The present T cell receptor (beta chain) was sequenced within a study of blood T cell repertoires in COVID-19. Background on the study: In each case, the material was cDNA or gDNA derived from T cells, B-cell-depleted T cells, or PBMCs.

This clone was observed a few times. The V gene end was trimmed by 5 bases and the J gene end by 6 bases; junction bases not matched to a gene: 9. The CDR3 is 16 amino acids. Germline V gene sequence: CDR1 KGHDR, CDR2 SFDVKD. Authors' analysis steps: Estimation of nucleated cell counts was performed using reference gene primer amplification. Method: immunoSEQ multiplex PCR; TCRdb's copy keeps in-frame clones and lacks some. Clone size and V and J calls were adopted from that table, with D and trimming inferred from the DNA. The table lists a few hundred thousand clones, 70% to 90% of them singletons. Followed over time, Seattle patients had been enrolled while infection was active.

The J gene is TRBJ2-2, the V gene TRBV24-1; TRBD1 aligns across 9 bases. The source of this sequence is a man aged 18-30 years with COVID-19, enrolled during active disease. The sample comprised peripheral blood. DNA of the CDR3: TGTGCCACCAGTGGGACAGGGGAGTCCAAAGCCGGGGAGCTGTTTTTT. This sequence encodes CATSGTGESKAGELFF.